One and the same sample provided the 30 T cell receptor beta chains below, sequenced in a study of blood T cells in healthy people across ages (dated by TCRdb to 2015 to 2017). The library was built by means of 5' RACE. Sequencing relied on an Illumina HiSeq 2500. The second PCR ran for about 7 to 11 cycles and used a J-beta primer mix along with a sample-barcoded 5' primer. Starting from the raw public reads, TCRdb applied fastp trimming at Q25, assembled clones with MiXCR and retained in-frame beta chains. Rows are combined by CDR3 protein, so each entry shows the most common genes and DNA. The sample table lists around 1,100,000 distinct CDR3 sequences, 30% to 40% of them with a count of one. The top ten hold around 12% of the sample. Sample: blood. Receptors originate from a man between 18 and 35 years old in good health.

This clonotype has just a few counts. The genes are TRBV12-3 or TRBV12-4 and TRBJ2-4; 7 positions agree with TRBD1. The J call may be wrong; the DNA end is better matched by TRBJ2-7. This CDR3 spans 13 amino acids. The CDR3 DNA reads as TGTGCCAGCAGAACGACAGGGTACGACGAGCAGTACTTC. Translated, it gives CASRTTGYDEQYF.

The chain uses TRBV13 and TRBJ1-3; D not resolved. The CDR3 length is 14 residues. In germline, CDR1 is PRHDT, CDR2 FYEKMQ (reference sequence). Deletions cut 4 bases from V and 2 bases from J, with 9 bases between. Written as DNA, the CDR3 is TGTGCCAGCAGCTCAGGACCCGCTGGAAACACCATATATTTT. Its protein is CASSSGPAGNTIYF.

This clonotype showed up just a few times. The rearrangement links TRBV5-1 to TRBJ2-2; possible D gene TRBD2, 6 bases. V shed 1 base and J shed 2 bases, with 12 bases lying between them. This CDR3 region has 16 residues. The germline V gene encodes CDR1 SGHRS and CDR2 YFSETQ. The CDR3 spells CASSLTLGGNTGELFF. The CDR3, as DNA: TGCGCCAGCAGCTTGACTCTCGGGGGAAACACCGGGGAGCTGTTTTTT. The variable domain in full, completed from reference TRBV5-1 and TRBJ2-2, reads KAGVTQTPRYLIKTRGQQVTLSCSPISGHRSVSWYQQTPGQGLQFLFEYFSETQRNKGNFPGRFSGRQFSNSRSEMNVSTLELGDSALYLCASSLTLGGNTGELFFGEGSRLTVL.

This clonotype was seen a handful of times. The chain couples TRBV28 to TRBJ2-1; TRBD2 aligns across 12 bases. V lost 3 bases to trimming and J lost 8 bases; unmatched junction nucleotides: 8. CDR1 is MDHEN and CDR2 is SYDVKM in the germline V gene. The CDR3 totals 16 residues. In DNA form, the CDR3 reads TGTGCCAGCAGTTTGGTGCCTAGCGGGGGGGTCGATGAGCAGTTCTTC. Encoded protein: CASSLVPSGGVDEQFF.

The J gene is TRBJ1-1, the V gene TRBV20-1, with D possibly TRBD1 on 6 matching bases. Trimming stripped 5 bases from V and 1 base from J, with 14 bases between. This CDR3 spans 14 amino acids. CDR1 is DFQATT, CDR2 SNEGSKA, per germline (reference sequence). CDR3 coding DNA: TGCAGTGCTTACCTGGACAGCCGGAACACTGAAGCTTTCTTT. Residues: CSAYLDSRNTEAFF.

In its sample, this clonotype was seen a few times. The CDR3 loop reads CASSLGGIGAFF. The CDR3 nucleotides read TGTGCCAGCAGCTTAGGGGGGATCGGAGCTTTCTTT. This rearrangement joins TRBV7-9 to TRBJ1-1, with D possibly TRBD1 on 5 matching bases. The CDR3 spans 12 residues. Germline V gives CDR1 SEHNR, CDR2 FQNEAQ (reference sequence). Between the trimmed V and J ends, which lost 1 base and 10 bases, there was a span of 10 bases.

This sequence joins TRBV7-8 and TRBJ1-4, with 7 bases aligning to TRBD1. Germline loops: CDR1 SGHVS, CDR2 FQNEAQ. The CDR3 extends over 13 amino acids. J lost 8 bases, V lost 3 bases, and 3 bases had no gene match. CDR3 bases: TGTGCCAGCAGCTTGACAGGGTGGGAAAAACTGTTTTTT. It is translated as CASSLTGWEKLFF. Full variable domain (remainder filled in from reference TRBV7-8 and TRBJ1-4): GAGVSQSPRYKVAKRGQDVALRCDPISGHVSLFWYQQALGQGPEFLTYFQNEAQLDKSGLPSDRFFAERPEGSVSTLKIQRTQQEDSAVYLCASSLTGWEKLFFGSGTQLSVL.

The chain combines TRBV29-1 with TRBJ2-5; a weak D match, TRBD1 (5 bases). V was pared by 7 bases and J by 2 bases, with 11 bases between. This CDR3 is built from 12 residues. CDR1 is SQVTM and CDR2 is ANQGSEA in the germline V gene. The CDR3 loop reads CSGGVPQETQYF. The CDR3 DNA reads as TGCAGCGGGGGCGTCCCACAAGAGACCCAGTACTTC.

The chain combines TRBV10-3 with TRBJ1-1; perhaps TRBD1 as D (5 bases). Germline V gene data show CDR1 as ENHRY and CDR2 as SYGVKD. Trimming removed 6 bases from V and 3 bases from J, with 20 bases in between. The CDR3 runs to 16 residues. CDR3 in amino acids: CAIRGEAAPRDTEAFF. The CDR3 nucleotides read TGTGCCATCAGAGGGGAGGCCGCACCTAGGGACACTGAAGCTTTCTTT.

This clonotype has more than one count but fewer than ten. The chain employs TRBV20-1 and TRBJ1-6, with 7 bases matching TRBD1. The CDR3 is 15 residues long. CDR1 DFQATT and CDR2 SNEGSKA come from the germline V gene (reference sequence). The ends lost 3 bases at V and 3 bases at J; junction bases unmatched: 5. DNA of the CDR3: TGCAGTGCTAGGGTACAGGGGAACTATAATTCACCCCTCCACTTT. Its protein product is CSARVQGNYNSPLHF.

The rearrangement links TRBV13 to TRBJ2-7, with 7 bases fitting TRBD1. Germline lookup yields CDR1 PRHDT and CDR2 FYEKMQ (reference sequence). The CDR3 consists of 15 residues. J lost 3 bases, V lost 1 base, and 6 bases had no gene match. Here the CDR3 DNA reads TGTGCCAGCAGCTTAGTAGCCACAGGGGACTACGAGCAGTACTTC. It is translated as CASSLVATGDYEQYF.

The table lists this clonotype with a few counts. The DNA of the CDR3 is TGTGCCAGCAGCCCTGGACAGCCAAATTCACCCCTCCACTTT. It encodes CASSPGQPNSPLHF. The V call is TRBV3-1, the J call TRBJ1-6; perhaps TRBD1 as D (6 bases). V lost 4 bases and J 7 bases, leaving 11 bases between the germline ends. The germline V gene has CDR1 LGHDT and CDR2 YNNKEL (reference sequence). This CDR3 spans 14 amino acids.

This chain connects TRBV20-1 to TRBJ1-5; D may be TRBD1 (5 bases). The CDR3 is 13 amino acids. V shed 3 bases and J shed 7 bases, with 13 bases lying between them. Germline loops: CDR1 DFQATT, CDR2 SNEGSKA (reference sequence). CDR3 nucleotide sequence: TGCAGTGCTAGCGCACAGGCGAAGCAGCCCCAGCATTTT. Amino acids: CSASAQAKQPQHF.

The V and J genes are TRBV27 and TRBJ1-5, with a tentative D call TRBD1 (6 bases). V was clipped by 8 bases and J by 7 bases, with 18 bases between them. CDR1 and CDR2 (germline): MNHEY, SMNVEV (reference sequence). This CDR3 contains 14 residues. The CDR3 DNA is TGTGCCAGCTCCTTTACGGGGGCGGCACAGCCCCAGCATTTT. This translates into CASSFTGAAQPQHF.

The chain uses TRBV14 and TRBJ2-5; 11 bases are shared with TRBD2. Germline CDR1 is SGHDN and CDR2 is FVKESK. Germline trimming cut 0 bases from V and 0 bases from J; bases unmatched to any gene: 9. The CDR3 covers 19 residues. The DNA of the CDR3 is TGTGCCAGCAGCCAAGACCCAATCTCTAGCGGGGGGTACCAAGAGACCCAGTACTTC. This encodes CASSQDPISSGGYQETQYF.

This clonotype has at least ten counts. The V and J genes are TRBV12-3 or TRBV12-4 and TRBJ2-3, with TRBD2 matching over 8 bases. V was clipped by 6 bases and J by 5 bases; unmatched bases: 13. The CDR3 extends over 16 amino acids. CDR3 sequence (DNA): TGTGCCAGCAGGACAGAACCGGGACGGGGGGGAGATACGCAGTATTTT. Protein: CASRTEPGRGGDTQYF.

The V gene is TRBV5-6, the J gene TRBJ2-3; possibly TRBD1 for D (7 bases). The CDR3 is 15 amino acids. V was shortened by 2 bases and J by 2 bases, with 12 bases between the two germline ends. The germline CDR1 and CDR2 sequences are SGHDT and YYEEEE. Here the CDR3 DNA reads TGTGCCAGCAGCTTCGGGGGACAGACCACAGATACGCAGTATTTT. Its protein product is CASSFGGQTTDTQYF.

There are a few counts of this clonotype. The chain employs TRBV12-3 or TRBV12-4 and TRBJ1-1, with unresolved D. The germline V and J ends were trimmed by 6 bases and 5 bases, with 19 bases remaining between them. The CDR3 is made up of 15 amino acids. CDR3 region: CASRPVGYPRTEAFF. CDR3 nucleotides: TGTGCCAGCAGACCCGTTGGGTATCCGAGAACTGAAGCTTTCTTT.

The chain carries TRBV28 and TRBJ2-7; TRBD2 is a possible D gene (6 bases). The CDR3 consists of 16 residues. V lost 5 bases, J lost 0 bases, and 17 bases lay in between. Germline CDR1 is MDHEN and CDR2 is SYDVKM. This chain's CDR3 is CASSNLPGTPSYEQYF. The CDR3 coding sequence is TGTGCCAGCAGTAATCTTCCCGGGACTCCCTCCTACGAGCAGTACTTC.

This clonotype was picked up a small number of times. This chain connects TRBV6-2 or TRBV6-3 to TRBJ1-5; TRBD1 is a possible D gene (5 bases). CDR1 is MNHEY and CDR2 is SVGEGT in the germline V gene. V dropped 0 bases and J dropped 8 bases, with 14 bases sitting between them. This CDR3 has 15 residues. For the CDR3, the DNA is TGTGCCAGCAGTTACTCCACGACACGGGACGAGCCCCAGCATTTT. Translation: CASSYSTTRDEPQHF.

This clonotype has ten or more counts. The CDR3 here is CASSLDANYGYTF. The CDR3 DNA reads as TGCGCCAGCAGCTTGGATGCCAACTATGGCTACACCTTC. The chain has TRBV5-1 and TRBJ1-2; D not certain. The V end was cut by 0 bases, the J end by 2 bases, with 5 bases between. This CDR3 spans 13 amino acids. Germline V gene data show CDR1 as SGHRS and CDR2 as YFSETQ.

The chain is built from TRBV7-9 and TRBJ2-1, with D unclear. Per germline, CDR1 SEHNR and CDR2 FQNEAQ (reference sequence). Trimming took off 1 base at V and 0 bases at J, with 16 bases between the two ends. The CDR3 totals 18 residues. The CDR3 bases are TGTGCCAGCAGCTTAGTTCCTAGACCGGCGAGCTCCTACAATGAGCAGTTCTTC. Protein product: CASSLVPRPASSYNEQFF.

This clonotype turned up a few times. The V gene is TRBV5-1, the J gene TRBJ1-2, with D hard to call. V shed 0 bases and J shed 3 bases, with 15 bases lying between them. The CDR3 has 16 residues. Germline V CDR1 and CDR2: SGHRS, YFSETQ. The CDR3 bases are TGCGCCAGCAGCTTGGCCGGGGAAGGAACCTACTATGGCTACACCTTC. The encoded protein is CASSLAGEGTYYGYTF.

The V call is TRBV27, the J call TRBJ1-2; 8 positions agree with TRBD1. There are 13 residues in the CDR3. The junction had 8 bases not matched to a gene; V was cut back by 10 bases and J by 4 bases. Looked up from germline, CDR1 is MNHEY and CDR2 is SMNVEV (reference sequence). This chain's CDR3 is CATQGARSYGYTF. DNA for the CDR3: TGTGCCACCCAGGGGGCCAGGAGCTATGGCTACACCTTC.

This clonotype was picked up a small number of times. The chain couples TRBV4-2 to TRBJ2-7; maybe TRBD2 (5 bases). The CDR3 is 14 amino acids. Germline CDR1 reads LGHNA; CDR2 reads YNFKEQ. The V gene lost 0 bases and the J gene lost 11 bases, with 17 bases spanning the gap. DNA of the CDR3: TGTGCCAGCAGCCAAGATGAGGGAACACTAAAGAAGTACTTC. This encodes CASSQDEGTLKKYF.

The chain recombines TRBV3-1 with TRBJ1-5, with D possibly TRBD1 on 5 matching bases. Germline CDR1 and CDR2: LGHDT and YNNKEL (reference sequence). The ends were cut back, 0 bases at V and 6 bases at J, with 12 bases in the middle. The CDR3 is 15 amino acids. The CDR3 loop reads CASSQDAGRGQPQHF. The DNA for the CDR3 is TGTGCCAGCAGCCAAGATGCAGGGAGGGGTCAGCCCCAGCATTTT.

The chain employs TRBV27 and TRBJ2-6, with unresolved D. CDR3 size: 16 residues. Germline V gives CDR1 MNHEY, CDR2 SMNVEV (reference sequence). The V gene lost 0 bases and the J gene lost 0 bases, with 6 bases spanning the gap. The CDR3 bases are TGTGCCAGCAGTTTATCGTCGGCCTCTGGGGCCAACGTCCTGACTTTC. Translation gives CASSLSSASGANVLTF.

In the case of this clonotype: Relative to the germline gene, one junction end is altered; a read error may explain this. The chain is built from TRBV28 and TRBJ2-1, with 12 bases aligning to TRBD2. This CDR3 spans 18 amino acids. Germline CDR1 MDHEN, CDR2 SYDVKM. The CDR3 region is CAGSPGPGLAGYYNEQFF. The CDR3 region has the DNA TGTGCCGGCAGTCCCGGCCCTGGACTAGCGGGGTACTACAATGAGCAGTTCTTC.

There are many counts of this clonotype. A read error may produce the germline difference seen at one junction end. V and J are TRBV6-2 or TRBV6-3 and TRBJ2-1, with D unclear. The CDR3 has 12 amino acids. Germline CDR1 MNHEY, CDR2 SVGEGT. CDR3 nucleotides: TGTGCCAGCAGTTACTCCAACAATGAGCAGTTCTTC. Translating gives CASSYSNNEQFF.

Regarding this clonotype: One end of the junction varies from germline; a read error may be responsible. This rearrangement joins TRBV4-1 to TRBJ2-4, with a weak D call TRBD1 (6 bases). The end of the DNA aligns better with TRBJ2-7, so the J call may be wrong. Germline lookup yields CDR1 MGHRA and CDR2 YSYEKL. The CDR3 sequence is 15 residues long. The CDR3 DNA reads as TGCGCCGGCAGCCAGGCTACCGGGACACCCTACGAGCAGTACTTC. Protein: CAGSQATGTPYEQYF.